This T cell receptor (beta chain) was retrieved from a study of T cell responses to AZD1222 COVID-19 vaccine. Study at large: Pooled samples include second doses given at about 4 or 12 weeks.

This CDR3 contains 15 residues. Trimming left V 1 base short and J 6 bases short, with 12 bases between. The germline CDR1 and CDR2 sequences are LGHNT and FRNRAP. Overall study results and limits: The sample set comprised mostly white British donors with more females, and clonal diversity was possibly underestimated. Only after the peak T cell response were repertoires sampled.

Points on this clone: The target antigen is unknown.

Only in-frame clones appear in the TCRdb table, and some are missing; sequencing was by immunoSEQ multiplex PCR. The sample consists of some 120,000 clones, roughly 90% of them appearing once. The sample here was peripheral blood, taken on day 0 of AZD1222 vaccination. The chain has TRBV12-5 and TRBJ1-4; D not certain. The TCR sequence derives from an adult in good health. CDR3 nucleotides: TGTGCTAGTGGTTTGGCTGGGGATCTTGATGAAAAACTGTTTTTT. As protein: CASGLAGDLDEKLFF. Full variable domain (remainder filled in from reference TRBV12-5 and TRBJ1-4): DARVTQTPRHKVTEMGQEVTMRCQPILGHNTVFWYRQTMMQGLELLAYFRNRAPLDDSGMPKDRFSAEMPDATLATLKIQPSEPRDSAVYFCASGLAGDLDEKLFFGSGTQLSVL.